This T cell receptor (beta chain) was sequenced for a study of T cells in Graves' hyperthyroidism and ophthalmopathy. Trimming stripped 0 bases from V and 6 bases from J, with 12 bases between. The CDR3 spans 15 residues. Looked up from germline, CDR1 is LGHNA and CDR2 is YSLEER. Comment on this clonotype: Its antigen remains unidentified.

There were TCR beta CDR3 regions amplified from RNA transcripts. During a first-round RT-PCR of the TCR CDR3, the HTBI primer set was used. TCRdb redid the calling of the multiplex PCR reads with MiXCR, one entry per CDR3 protein. There are over 90,000 distinct CDR3 sequences in the sample; over 45% occur only once, and approximately 25% lies in the top ten. Study-wide results and caveats: Ophthalmopathy and stable hyperthyroidism were told apart by a 13 V-J model. Most clonotypes expanded in thyroid above 0.001 were likewise present in blood.

Graves' hyperthyroidism was deemed stable given no ophthalmopathy progression within 18 months. This TCR was sampled from a man in his forties or fifties with Graves' hyperthyroidism. The chain recombines TRBV4-3 with TRBJ2-4; D not resolved. Sequenced sample: blood. The CDR3 loop is CASSQDKGKSNIQYF. The CDR3 region has the DNA TGCGCCAGCAGCCAAGACAAAGGGAAGTCAAACATTCAGTACTTC.